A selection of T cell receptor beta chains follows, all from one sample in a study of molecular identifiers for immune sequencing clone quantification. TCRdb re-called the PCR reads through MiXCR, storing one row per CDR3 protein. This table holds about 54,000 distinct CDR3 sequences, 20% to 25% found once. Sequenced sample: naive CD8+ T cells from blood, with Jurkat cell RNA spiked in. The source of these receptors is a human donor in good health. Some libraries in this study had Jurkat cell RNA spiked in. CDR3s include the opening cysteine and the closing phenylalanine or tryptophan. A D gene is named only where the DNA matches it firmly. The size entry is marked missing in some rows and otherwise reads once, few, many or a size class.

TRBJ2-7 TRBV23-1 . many CASRSRTDGYEQYF TGCGCCAGCCGATCCAGGACGGATGGCTACGAGCAGTACTTC
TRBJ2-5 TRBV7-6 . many CASSLAVPNSETQYF TGTGCCAGCAGCTTAGCGGTTCCTAACTCGGAGACCCAGTACTTC
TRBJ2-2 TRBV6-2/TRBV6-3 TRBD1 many CASSLQQGPNTGELFF TGTGCCAGCAGCCTCCAACAGGGGCCGAACACCGGGGAGCTGTTTTTT
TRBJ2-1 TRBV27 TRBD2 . CASSFGGDEQFF TGTGCCAGCAGTTTTGGGGGGGATGAGCAGTTCTTC
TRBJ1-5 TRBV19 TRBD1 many CASSIGTGIQPQHF TGTGCCAGTAGTATAGGGACAGGGATTCAGCCCCAGCATTTT
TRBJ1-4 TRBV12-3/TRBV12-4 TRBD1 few CASSLLFDRTGEYNIATNDKLFF TGTGCCAGCAGTTTACTCTTCGACAGGACAGGGGAATACAACATTGCAACTAATGATAAACTGTTTTTT
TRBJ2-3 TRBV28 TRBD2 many CASTKIAGVITDTQYF TGTGCCAGCACCAAAATAGCGGGCGTTATCACAGATACGCAGTATTTT
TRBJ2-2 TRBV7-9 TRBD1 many CASRTGTGVTGELFF TGTGCCAGCAGAACCGGGACAGGGGTGACCGGGGAGCTGTTTTTT
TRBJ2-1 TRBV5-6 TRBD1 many CASSLVSQGASYNEQFF TGTGCCAGCAGCTTGGTTTCTCAGGGGGCCTCCTACAATGAGCAGTTCTTC
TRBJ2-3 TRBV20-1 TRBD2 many CSARGLAVTDTQYF TGCAGTGCCAGGGGACTAGCGGTTACAGATACGCAGTATTTT
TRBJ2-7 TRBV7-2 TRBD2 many CASSLRPRTSGYEQYF TGTGCCAGCAGCTTACGTCCGAGGACTAGCGGGTACGAGCAGTACTTC
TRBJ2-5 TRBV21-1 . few CASSKATGTGQKETQYF TGTGCCAGCAGCAAAGCGACCGGGACAGGGCAAAAAGAGACCCAGTACTTC
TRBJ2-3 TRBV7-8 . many CASSLLGGSTDTQYF TGTGCCAGCAGCTTACTTGGCGGAAGCACAGATACGCAGTATTTT
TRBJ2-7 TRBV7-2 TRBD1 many CASSHGQVYEQYF TGTGCCAGCAGTCACGGACAGGTCTACGAGCAGTACTTC
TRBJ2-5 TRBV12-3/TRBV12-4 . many CASGGIQETQYF TGTGCCAGCGGGGGTATCCAAGAGACCCAGTACTTC
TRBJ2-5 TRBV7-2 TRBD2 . CASSSEQEREASGTQYF TGTGCCAGCAGCTCCGAACAAGAGCGGGAGGCTTCAGGGACCCAGTACTTC
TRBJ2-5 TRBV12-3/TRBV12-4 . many CASSLGSTIQETQYF TGTGCCAGCAGTTTAGGGTCGACTATACAAGAGACCCAGTACTTC
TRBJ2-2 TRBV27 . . CASSTPRGANTGELFF TGTGCCAGCAGTACCCCTCGTGGGGCCAACACCGGGGAGCTGTTTTTT
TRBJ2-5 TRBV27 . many CASSLADIPGTQYF TGTGCCAGCAGTTTGGCGGATATCCCAGGGACCCAGTACTTC
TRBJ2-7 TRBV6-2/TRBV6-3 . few CASSYLTGQDYEQYF TGTGCCAGCAGTTACTTAACGGGACAAGACTACGAGCAGTACTTC
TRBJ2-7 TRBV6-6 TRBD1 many CASSAWDRGDEQYF TGTGCCAGCAGTGCATGGGACAGGGGAGACGAGCAGTACTTC
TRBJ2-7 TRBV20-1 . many CRVVVGTSYEQYF TGCAGGGTCGTGGTCGGGACCTCCTACGAGCAGTACTTC
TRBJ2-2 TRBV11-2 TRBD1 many CASSLGTGAKKTPTTGELFF TGTGCCAGCAGCCTCGGGACAGGGGCCAAAAAAACACCCACCACCGGGGAGCTGTTTTTT
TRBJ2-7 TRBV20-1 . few CSANRLGSRDYEQYF TGCAGTGCGAACAGACTAGGGAGCAGGGACTACGAGCAGTACTTC
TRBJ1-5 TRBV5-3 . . CASRLWDGEYSNQPQHF TGTGCCAGCCGCTTGTGGGACGGAGAATATAGCAATCAGCCCCAGCATTTT
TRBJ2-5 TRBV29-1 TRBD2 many CSVEGTSGDQETQYF TGCAGCGTTGAAGGGACTAGCGGAGATCAAGAGACCCAGTACTTC
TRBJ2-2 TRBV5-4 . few CASSFMMATGNGELSF TGTGCCAGCAGCTTTATGATGGCCACAGGAAACGGGGAGCTGTCTTTT
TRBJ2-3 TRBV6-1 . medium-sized CASTGDTQYF TGTGCCAGCACGGGGGATACGCAGTATTTT
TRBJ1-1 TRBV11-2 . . CASSLQGQDTEAFF TGTGCCAGCAGCTTACAGGGCCAGGACACTGAAGCTTTCTTT
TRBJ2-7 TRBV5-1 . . CASSWGLGYEQYF TGCGCTAGCAGCTGGGGACTCGGCTACGAGCAGTACTTC
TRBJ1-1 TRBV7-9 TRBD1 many CASSPLLGAGQGEEYTEAFF TGTGCCAGCAGCCCCTTACTCGGGGCCGGACAGGGGGAAGAGTACACTGAAGCTTTCTTT